This TCR beta chain was observed in a study of patients and donors after allogeneic stem cell transplantation. From the RT-PCR reads, TCRdb called clonotypes with MiXCR, one entry per CDR3 protein. The sample records 920,000 or so distinct CDR3 sequences, approximately 18% being singletons. The sequence was collected from a human donor who was either an allogeneic HSCT recipient or a stem cell or donor lymphocyte infusion donor (not recorded which). It is not recorded whose cells these are; they may come from a transplant donor. Sequenced sample: blood, either unsorted or a sorted T cell fraction (not recorded which).

The CDR3 DNA reads TGTGCCAGCAGTTACGCCCAAAGAAGTACTGAAGCTTTCTTT. It is translated as CASSYAQRSTEAFF. This chain joins TRBV6-2 or TRBV6-3 and TRBJ1-1; D remains ambiguous. V lost 2 bases and J 5 bases, leaving 12 bases between the germline ends. Germline CDR1 is MNHEY and CDR2 is SVGEGT. The CDR3 covers 14 residues.